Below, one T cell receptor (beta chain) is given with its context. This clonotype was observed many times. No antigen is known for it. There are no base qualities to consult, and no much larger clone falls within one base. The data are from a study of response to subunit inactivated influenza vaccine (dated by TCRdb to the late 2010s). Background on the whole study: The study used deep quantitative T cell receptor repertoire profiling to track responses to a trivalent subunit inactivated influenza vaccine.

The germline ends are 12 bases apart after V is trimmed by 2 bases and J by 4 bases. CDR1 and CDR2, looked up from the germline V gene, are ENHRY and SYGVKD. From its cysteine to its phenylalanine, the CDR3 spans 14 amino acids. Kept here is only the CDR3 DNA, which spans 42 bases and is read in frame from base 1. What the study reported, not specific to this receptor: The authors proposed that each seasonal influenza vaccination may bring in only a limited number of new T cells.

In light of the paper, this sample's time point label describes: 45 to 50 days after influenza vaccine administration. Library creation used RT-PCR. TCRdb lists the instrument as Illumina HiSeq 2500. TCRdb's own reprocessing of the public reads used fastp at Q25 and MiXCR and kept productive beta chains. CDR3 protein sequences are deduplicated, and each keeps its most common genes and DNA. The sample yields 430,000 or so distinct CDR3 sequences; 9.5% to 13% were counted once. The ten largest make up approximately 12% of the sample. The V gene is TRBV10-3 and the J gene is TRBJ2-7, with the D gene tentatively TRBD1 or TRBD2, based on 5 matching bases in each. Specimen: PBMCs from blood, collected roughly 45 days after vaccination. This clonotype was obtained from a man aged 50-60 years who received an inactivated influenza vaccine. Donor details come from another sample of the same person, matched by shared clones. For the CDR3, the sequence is CAISEGGTGYEQYF. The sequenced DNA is TGTGCCATCAGTGAGGGGGGAACTGGTTACGAGCAGTACTTC.